The clone carrying this TCR beta chain was found once. In the study's own analysis: The assay estimated nucleated cells by amplifying reference gene primers. Sequencing used immunoSEQ multiplex PCR; TCRdb keeps in-frame clones, though not all of them. For V, J and clone size, that table is used; D and trimming come from the DNA. The sample includes around 160,000 clones, around four fifths of them seen just once. The data stem from a study of blood T cell repertoires in COVID-19. Overall study context: Spain, Italy and the United States supplied samples that represented acute and convalescent COVID-19.

The CDR3 runs to 16 residues. CDR1 is SGHNT, CDR2 YYREEE, per germline (reference sequence). V lost 4 bases, J lost 7 bases, and 7 bases stayed unmatched. Sample: peripheral blood. This clonotype was obtained from a woman aged 40-49 years with active or convalescent COVID-19. The chain combines TRBV5-4 with TRBJ2-2; 13 bases match TRBD2. CDR3 DNA sequence: TGTGCCAGCAGCCCCGGACTAGCGGGGGTACGCGGGGAGCTGTTTTTT. As protein: CASSPGLAGVRGELFF. Using reference TRBV5-4 and TRBJ2-2 for the parts outside the CDR3, the full variable domain is ETGVTQSPTHLIKTRGQQVTLRCSSQSGHNTVSWYQQALGQGPQFIFQYYREEENGRGNFPPRFSGLQFPNYSSELNVNALELDDSALYLCASSPGLAGVRGELFFGEGSRLTVL.